This record covers a single TCR beta chain. Antigen: not known. Germline values: CDR1 SGHTA, CDR2 FQGTGA. The CDR3 loop spans 14 amino acids. V was cut by 4 bases and J by 3 bases, with 11 bases left in between. This sample stems from a study of beta chain features in type 1 diabetes. Study context: Healthy donors and patients showed comparable age, gender and cell yields. Study results and limitations: The study found that naive, central memory and Treg TCRB repertoires appeared more similar in patients than in healthy donors. Resolution of whether HLA type affects TCRB rearrangement was not achieved here.

As every portion of the isolated RNA was reverse transcribed, the sequencing read expressed TCRB transcripts. The study sequenced naive, central memory and regulatory T cell samples to an average of approximately 3.5 million reads. Profiled with immunoSEQ multiplex PCR; TCRdb holds only in-frame clones, not every one. The sample holds 130,000 to 150,000 clones; 6.9% are singletons and the top ten take roughly 1.5%. The sample consisted of central memory CD4+ T cells from blood. The gene calls are TRBV7-3 and TRBJ2-3; D may be TRBD2 (5 bases). This clonotype was sampled from a woman between 25 and 40 years old in good health. The CDR3 DNA is TGTGCCAGCAGCTCCCACAGCGGTACAGATACGCAGTATTTT. Amino acids: CASSSHSGTDTQYF.